The 2 T cell receptor beta chains below come from one sample, sequenced in a study of blood T cell repertoires in COVID-19. Sequenced by immunoSEQ multiplex PCR; TCRdb stores in-frame clones only, minus some. Here the sample spans about 140,000 clones, about 83% being singletons. Sequencing input: peripheral blood. These receptor sequences come from a human donor in a cohort sampled during active COVID-19.

The chain joins TRBV30 to TRBJ1-3, with unresolved D. V was clipped by 5 bases and J by 2 bases, with 10 bases between them. The CDR3 runs 13 residues. CDR1 and CDR2 from the germline V gene are GTSNPN and SVGIG (reference sequence). The DNA for the CDR3 is TGTGCCTGGTCCCTCGGGGCTGGAAACACCATATATTTT. This codes for CAWSLGAGNTIYF.

This sequence joins TRBV9 and TRBJ2-1, with D unresolved. This CDR3 has 13 residues. V was pared by 1 base and J by 9 bases, with 11 bases between. Germline values: CDR1 SGDLS, CDR2 YYNGEE. In DNA, the CDR3 is TGTGCCAGCAGCGTAAACGCGCCCGGTGAGCAGTTCTTC. It translates to CASSVNAPGEQFF.